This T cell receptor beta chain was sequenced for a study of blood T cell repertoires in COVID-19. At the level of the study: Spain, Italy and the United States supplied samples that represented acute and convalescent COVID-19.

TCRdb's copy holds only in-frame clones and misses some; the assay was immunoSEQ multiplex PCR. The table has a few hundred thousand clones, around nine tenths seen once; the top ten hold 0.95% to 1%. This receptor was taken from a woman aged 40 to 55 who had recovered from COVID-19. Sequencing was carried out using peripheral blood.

CDR3 protein: CASSQGGRGRGYGYTF. CDR3 coding DNA: TGTGCCAGCAGCCAAGGAGGCAGGGGGCGAGGCTATGGCTACACCTTC. The genes are TRBV11-2 and TRBJ1-2; 8 nucleotides agree with TRBD1. This CDR3 contains 16 residues. V trimming: 5 bases; J trimming: 4 bases; junction bases outside the gene matches: 12. Germline-derived CDR1 and CDR2 are SGHAT and FQNNGV. The full variable domain, rest sourced from reference TRBV11-2 and TRBJ1-2, is EAGVAQSPRYKIIEKRQSVAFWCNPISGHATLYWYQQILGQGPKLLIQFQNNGVVDDSQLPKDRFSAERLKGVDSTLKIQPAKLEDSAVYLCASSQGGRGRGYGYTFGSGTRLTVV.